The 14 T cell receptor beta chains given below trace back to one sample, sequenced in a study of OX40 agonist ivuxolimab in advanced cancers. Only in-frame clones appear in the TCRdb table, and some are missing; sequencing was by immunoSEQ multiplex PCR. The sample has around 67,000 clones; over 70% are singletons. Sequencing was performed on CD4+ or CD8+ T cells sorted from blood, taken in a trial of the OX40 agonist ivuxolimab. The receptors shown here come from an adult with an advanced solid tumor such as melanoma, head and neck, liver or kidney cancer.

V is TRBV27 and J is TRBJ2-2; 11 nucleotides agree with TRBD1. The CDR3 runs 16 residues. With 4 bases clipped from V and 5 bases from J, the junction kept 6 bases outside the gene matches. Germline V CDR1 and CDR2: MNHEY, SMNVEV (reference sequence). The CDR3 here is CASSWTGGARTGELFF. DNA for the CDR3: TGTGCCAGCAGTTGGACAGGGGGCGCGCGGACCGGGGAGCTGTTTTTT.

V gene TRBV7-6 combines with J gene TRBJ2-1, with TRBD2 matching over 8 bases. After removal of 2 bases from V and 7 bases from J, the junction contained 4 bases not matched to a gene. CDR3 length equals 14 residues. Germline V gives CDR1 SGHVS, CDR2 FNYEAQ. The CDR3 is CASSLNPSGNEQFF. CDR3 coding DNA: TGTGCCAGCAGCTTAAATCCTAGCGGGAATGAGCAGTTCTTC.

This chain connects TRBV6-1 to TRBJ2-3; 14 nucleotides line up with TRBD2. Per the germline V gene, CDR1 is MNHNS and CDR2 is SASEGT. CDR3 size: 17 residues. Trimming at V came to 0 bases and at J to 10 bases, leaving 9 bases not matched to a gene. The CDR3 DNA follows: TGTGCCAGCAGTGAAGCGGGGACTAGCGGGGGCCTCGTTCCGCAGTATTTT. This encodes CASSEAGTSGGLVPQYF.

This chain links TRBV29-1 with TRBJ2-3; 9 bases are shared with TRBD1. With 3 bases clipped from V and 2 bases from J, the junction kept 6 bases outside the gene matches. The germline gives CDR1 SQVTM, CDR2 ANQGSEA. CDR3 size: 15 residues. The CDR3 loop reads CSVDNGQGNTDTQYF. Written as DNA, the CDR3 is TGCAGCGTTGATAACGGACAGGGGAACACAGATACGCAGTATTTT.

V usage is TRBV7-9 and J usage is TRBJ2-3; 8 bases map to TRBD2. The ends lost 2 bases at V and 0 bases at J; junction bases unmatched: 10. CDR1 is SEHNR, CDR2 FQNEAQ, per germline (reference sequence). The CDR3 is made up of 18 amino acids. CDR3 coding DNA: TGTGCCAGCAGCTTATTTGCGGGGGGCGGTTTTAGCACAGATACGCAGTATTTT. Translated: CASSLFAGGGFSTDTQYF.

The chain couples TRBV13 to TRBJ2-3, with D tentatively TRBD1 or TRBD2 (6 bases each). V gave up 2 bases and J gave up 0 bases, with 30 bases separating them. This CDR3 comprises 22 residues. CDR1 PRHDT and CDR2 FYEKMQ come from the germline V gene (reference sequence). DNA for the CDR3: TGTGCCAGCAGCTTAAATTTAGGTGGGGGGCCCTATCTGTCAGCTAGCACAGATACGCAGTATTTT. Protein: CASSLNLGGGPYLSASTDTQYF. Filled out from reference TRBV13 and TRBJ2-3, the complete variable domain reads AAGVIQSPRHLIKEKRETATLKCYPIPRHDTVYWYQQGPGQDPQFLISFYEKMQSDKGSIPDRFSAQQFSDYHSELNMSSLELGDSALYFCASSLNLGGGPYLSASTDTQYFGPGTRLTVL.

The chain has TRBV5-1 and TRBJ2-1; 7 bases align to TRBD2. Germline CDR1 is SGHRS and CDR2 is YFSETQ. The CDR3 consists of 15 residues. Trimming at V came to 4 bases and at J to 4 bases, leaving 8 bases not matched to a gene. CDR3 sequence: CASSLLPGGYNEQFF. CDR3 nucleotide sequence: TGCGCCAGCAGCCTCCTCCCGGGGGGTTACAATGAGCAGTTCTTC.

The V call is TRBV6-5, the J call TRBJ1-1; the D is unclear. Trimming took off 5 bases at V and 3 bases at J, with 10 bases between the two ends. Germline CDR1 and CDR2: MNHEY and SVGAGI. The CDR3 extends over 13 amino acids. CDR3 sequence: CASSPQLYTEAFF. The CDR3 nucleotides are TGTGCCAGCAGTCCCCAGCTCTACACTGAAGCTTTCTTT.

The chain uses TRBV9 and TRBJ1-3, with D uncertain. CDR3 length: 15 residues. The V gene lost 2 bases and the J gene lost 2 bases, with 11 bases spanning the gap. The germline gives CDR1 SGDLS, CDR2 YYNGEE. CDR3 in amino acids: CASSVGLPPGNTIYF. CDR3 coding DNA: TGTGCCAGCAGCGTCGGACTACCACCTGGAAACACCATATATTTT.

The V call is TRBV6-1, the J call TRBJ2-5; 7 bases map to TRBD2. The V gene end was trimmed by 3 bases and the J gene end by 4 bases; junction bases not matched to a gene: 5. Germline CDR1 is MNHNS and CDR2 is SASEGT. This CDR3 spans 14 amino acids. In nucleotides, the CDR3 is TGTGCCAGCAGTGACTCAGCGGGGACAGAGACCCAGTACTTC. This gives the protein CASSDSAGTETQYF.

The V call is TRBV21-1, the J call TRBJ2-7; the D call in the table, TRBD1, was not verified against the DNA. TRBV21-1 is labeled a pseudogene. This CDR3 comprises 18 residues. CDR3 sequence reads: CASTPSQSNWDNSYEQYF. The DNA of the CDR3 is TGTGCCAGCACCCCGTCACAGTCCAATTGGGACAACTCCTACGAGCAGTACTTC.

The V gene is TRBV27, the J gene TRBJ2-7, with TRBD2 identical over 9 bases. Germline V gives CDR1 MNHEY, CDR2 SMNVEV (reference sequence). The CDR3 is 20 amino acids. Trimming took 6 bases from V and 5 from J; bases not matched to a gene: 26. In DNA, the CDR3 is TGTGCCAGCAGACCGTCCCCCGAGGCGGGGGGGCCGTTAGCCAACGACGAGCAGTACTTC. Its translation is CASRPSPEAGGPLANDEQYF.

The chain is built from TRBV19 and TRBJ2-7; D is perhaps TRBD2 (6 bases). The CDR3 has 13 residues. V was pared by 1 base and J by 7 bases, with 11 bases between. From germline, CDR1 is LNHDA and CDR2 SQIVND (reference sequence). The DNA for the CDR3 is TGTGCCAGTAGTATAGGTCCAAGCGGGGAGCAGTACTTC. The encoded protein is CASSIGPSGEQYF. The full variable domain, its missing parts supplied by reference TRBV19 and TRBJ2-7, is DGGITQSPKYLFRKEGQNVTLSCEQNLNHDAMYWYRQDPGQGLRLIYYSQIVNDFQKGDIAEGYSVSREKKESFPLTVTSAQKNPTAFYLCASSIGPSGEQYFGPGTRLTVT.

This clone was seen a handful of times. The chain carries TRBV5-4 and TRBJ2-5, with D uncertain. Trimming stripped 4 bases from V and 2 bases from J, with 9 bases between. Germline V gene data show CDR1 as SGHNT and CDR2 as YYREEE (reference sequence). There are 13 residues in the CDR3. The CDR3 nucleotides are TGTGCCAGCAGCGTGACACAGCAAGAGACCCAGTACTTC. It encodes CASSVTQQETQYF.